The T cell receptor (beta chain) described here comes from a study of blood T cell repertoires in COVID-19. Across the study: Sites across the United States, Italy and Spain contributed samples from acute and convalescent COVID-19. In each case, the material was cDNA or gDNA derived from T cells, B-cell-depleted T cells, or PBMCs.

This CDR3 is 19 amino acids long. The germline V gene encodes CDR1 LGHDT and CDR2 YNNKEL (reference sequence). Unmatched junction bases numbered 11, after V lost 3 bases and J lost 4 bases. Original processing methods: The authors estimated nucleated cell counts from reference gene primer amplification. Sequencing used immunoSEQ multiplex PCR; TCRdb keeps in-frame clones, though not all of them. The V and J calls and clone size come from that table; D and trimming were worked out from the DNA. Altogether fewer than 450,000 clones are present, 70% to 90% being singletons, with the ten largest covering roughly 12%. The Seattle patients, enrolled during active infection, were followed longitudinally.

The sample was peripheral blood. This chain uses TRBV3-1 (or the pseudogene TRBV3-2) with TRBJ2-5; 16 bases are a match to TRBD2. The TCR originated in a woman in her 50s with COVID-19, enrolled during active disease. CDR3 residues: CASSQGPGLAGGHGETQYF. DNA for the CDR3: TGTGCCAGCAGCCAGGGACCGGGACTAGCGGGGGGGCATGGAGAGACCCAGTACTTC.